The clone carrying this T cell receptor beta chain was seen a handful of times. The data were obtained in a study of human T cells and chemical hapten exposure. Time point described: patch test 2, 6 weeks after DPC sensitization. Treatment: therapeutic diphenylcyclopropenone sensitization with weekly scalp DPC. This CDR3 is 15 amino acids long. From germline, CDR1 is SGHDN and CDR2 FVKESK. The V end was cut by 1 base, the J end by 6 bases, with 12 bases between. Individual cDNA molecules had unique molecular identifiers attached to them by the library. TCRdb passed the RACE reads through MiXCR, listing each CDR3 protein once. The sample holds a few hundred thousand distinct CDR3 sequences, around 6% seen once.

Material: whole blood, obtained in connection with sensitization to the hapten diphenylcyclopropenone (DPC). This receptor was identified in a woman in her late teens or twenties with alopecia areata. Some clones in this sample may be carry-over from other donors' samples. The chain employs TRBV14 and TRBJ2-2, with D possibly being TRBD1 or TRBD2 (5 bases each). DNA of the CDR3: TGTGCCAGCAGCCAAGGAGTCAGGGACCCCGGGGAGCTGTTTTTT. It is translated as CASSQGVRDPGELFF.